This T cell receptor (beta chain) was profiled in a study of response to subunit inactivated influenza vaccine. This clonotype was seen more than once but under ten times. Its specificity is unknown. TCRdb redid the calling of the RT-PCR reads with MiXCR, one entry per CDR3 protein. This sample has about 190,000 distinct CDR3 sequences, with around an eighth found just once. The CDR3 length is 15 residues. V was trimmed by 5 bases and J by 3 bases, leaving 17 bases between them. Germline V gene lookup returns CDR1 SNHLY and CDR2 FYNNEI. Overall study findings and caveats: Authors suggested each seasonal influenza vaccination recruits few new T cells.

The sequence was collected from a man aged 50 to 59 who received an inactivated influenza vaccine. This chain joins TRBV2 and TRBJ2-7; perhaps TRBD2 as D (6 bases). Sequences were derived from CD8+ T cells sorted from PBMCs, sampled about 5 days after vaccination. The CDR3 DNA reads as TGTGCCAGCAGTACTTTTTGGGACTCCGACTACGAGCAGTACTTC. It yields the protein CASSTFWDSDYEQYF.